A single sample gave rise to the 9 T cell receptor beta chains below, sequenced in a study of blood T cell repertoires in COVID-19. The repertoire was sequenced with immunoSEQ multiplex PCR; TCRdb's copy has only in-frame clones and lacks some. The top ten clones hold 1.9% of a sample with about 360,000 clones, about 90% of them seen once. Specimen: PBMCs or T cells enriched from blood (not recorded which). The origin of the receptors is a middle-aged man in a cohort exposed to, infected with or recovered from COVID-19 (not recorded which).

This chain links TRBV24-1 with TRBJ1-1, with D possibly matching TRBD1 (6 bases). The V end was cut by 9 bases, the J end by 4 bases, with 14 bases between. This CDR3 has 13 amino acids. Germline V gene sequence: CDR1 KGHDR, CDR2 SFDVKD. The CDR3 region has the DNA TGTGCCACCGCAAACAGGGTCAGCACTGAAGCTTTCTTT. Translation: CATANRVSTEAFF.

The V gene is TRBV18, the J gene TRBJ2-7; 14 positions match TRBD2. With 3 bases clipped from V and 5 bases from J, the junction kept 12 bases outside the gene matches. The CDR3 is 18 amino acids. CDR1 KGHSH and CDR2 LQKENI come from the germline V gene. The CDR3 is CASSPLPGTSGSAHEQYF. The CDR3 DNA reads TGTGCCAGCTCACCGCTTCCCGGGACTAGCGGGAGTGCCCACGAGCAGTACTTC.

V usage is TRBV29-1 and J usage is TRBJ1-1; possible D gene TRBD1, 6 bases. The CDR3 runs 15 residues. CDR1 and CDR2 from the germline V gene are SQVTM and ANQGSEA. V lost 3 bases to trimming and J lost 6 bases, with 20 bases between them. CDR3 sequence reads: CSVDPDTKGVSEAFF. In DNA, the CDR3 is TGCAGCGTTGATCCGGACACAAAGGGGGTCTCTGAAGCTTTCTTT.

The V and J genes are TRBV11-3 and TRBJ2-2; maybe TRBD2 (5 bases). This CDR3 region has 18 residues. Trimming took off 1 base at V and 1 base at J, with 16 bases between the two ends. Germline V gene sequence: CDR1 SGHNT, CDR2 YENEEA. The CDR3 spells CASSLGVFGGLNTGELFF. CDR3 nucleotides: TGTGCCAGCAGCTTAGGGGTTTTCGGAGGATTGAACACCGGGGAGCTGTTTTTT. The variable domain in full, with the rest retrieved from reference TRBV11-3 and TRBJ2-2, is EAGVVQSPRYKIIEKKQPVAFWCNPISGHNTLYWYLQNLGQGPELLIRYENEEAVDDSQLPKDRFSAERLKGVDSTLKIQPAELGDSAVYLCASSLGVFGGLNTGELFFGEGSRLTVL.

CDR3 residues: CASSQDLQSYEQYF. In DNA, the CDR3 is TGTGCCAGCAGCCAAGATTTACAGTCCTACGAGCAGTACTTC. The chain employs TRBV3-1 (or the pseudogene TRBV3-2) and TRBJ2-7; D remains unclear. This CDR3 has 14 residues. Germline CDR1 LGHDT, CDR2 YNNKEL (reference sequence). Trimming removed 0 bases at V and 1 base at J, with 7 bases between.

This clone was detected once. V gene TRBV3-1 (or the pseudogene TRBV3-2) combines with J gene TRBJ2-3; D is possibly TRBD2 (5 bases). Trimming removed 4 bases from V and 8 bases from J, with 19 bases in between. Germline V gene sequence: CDR1 LGHDT, CDR2 YNNKEL (reference sequence). The CDR3 extends over 15 amino acids. As DNA, the CDR3 is TGTGCCAGCAGCCCGTCGTATGAGGGTTGGGCTACGCAGTATTTT. Translation: CASSPSYEGWATQYF.

The chain recombines TRBV19 with TRBJ2-7, with TRBD1 identical over 7 bases. V shed 6 bases and J 2 bases; nucleotides not matched to a gene: 10. Germline assignment: CDR1 LNHDA and CDR2 SQIVND (reference sequence). The CDR3 consists of 15 residues. The CDR3 spells CASRLSPGQTYEQYF. The DNA for the CDR3 is TGTGCCAGTAGACTCTCCCCGGGACAGACCTACGAGCAGTACTTC.

The gene calls are TRBV5-1 and TRBJ2-2; 9 nucleotides match TRBD2. The CDR3 runs 17 residues. V lost 1 base to trimming and J lost 0 bases; unmatched junction nucleotides: 4. The germline gives CDR1 SGHRS, CDR2 YFSETQ. The CDR3 DNA is TGCGCCAGCAGCTTGCTTTCTAGCGGGACGAACACCGGGGAGCTGTTTTTT. Translation gives CASSLLSSGTNTGELFF.

The gene calls are TRBV11-2 and TRBJ1-5, with D perhaps TRBD1 (6 bases). CDR1 and CDR2 from the germline V gene are SGHAT and FQNNGV. This CDR3 has 13 amino acids. V lost 8 bases to trimming and J lost 5 bases, with 13 bases between them. CDR3 protein: CASSLTGDQPQHF. CDR3 DNA sequence: TGTGCCAGCTCCCTGACAGGTGATCAGCCCCAGCATTTT.